These 19 T cell receptor gamma chains originate from one sample sequenced in a study of gamma-delta T cells after stem cell transplantation (TCRdb year 2016). Library construction relied on RT-PCR. The sample was run on an Illumina MiSeq. TCRdb called clones from the public reads with CATT, and repeated DNA sequences were later combined into one row. The sample includes about 2,300 gamma-chain clones, with around 6.3% observed a single time. In total, the top ten clones hold 61% of the sample. The sequenced sample was gamma-delta T cells. The source is a human donor. It is not recorded whose cells these are; they may come from a transplant donor.

This clone was seen a handful of times. The TCRdb protein comes from a much larger clone and disagrees with this DNA's translation at residue 9, likely due to a read error; the protein given here is derived from the DNA. For the V gene the call is TRGV9; the J gene has no call. The CDR3 is 12 amino acids. The germline gives CDR1 GITISATS, CDR2 ISYDGTV (reference sequence). CDR3 sequence (DNA): TGTGCCTTGTGGGAGGTGCGAGAGGACAAACTCTTT. Translated: CALWEVREDKLF.

This clone occurred a few times. The rearrangement uses TRGV9 and TRGJ1 or TRGJ2. Here the J gene was assigned by germline matching of the DNA, as TCRdb has none. The ends lost 11 bases at V and 3 bases at J; junction bases unmatched: 10. This CDR3 has 12 residues. The V gene's germline CDR1 is GITISATS and CDR2 ISYDGTV (reference sequence). In DNA form, the CDR3 reads TGTGCCTGGGGGGCCACTTATTATAAGAAACTCTTT. Amino acid sequence: CAWGATYYKKLF.

This clone was seen just once. The rearrangement joins TRGV9 to TRGJ1 or TRGJ2. No J gene is reported in TCRdb; it was inferred here by comparing the DNA with germline. The CDR3 covers 14 residues. Trimming at V came to 6 bases and at J to 7 bases, leaving 15 bases not matched to a gene. CDR1 and CDR2 from the germline V gene are GITISATS and ISYDGTV (reference sequence). The DNA of the CDR3 is TGTGCCTTGTGGACATTCGAAGTAAAGTATAAGAAACTCTTT. It is translated as CALWTFEVKYKKLF.

With respect to this clone: TCRdb pairs this DNA with a much larger clone's protein that differs at residue 4, likely a read error; the protein shown was translated from the DNA. The chain couples TRGV9 to TRGJP. In the absence of a J gene in TCRdb, the DNA was matched to germline to assign it here. This CDR3 region has 17 residues. The germline V gene has CDR1 GITISATS and CDR2 ISYDGTV (reference sequence). The CDR3: CALGEVVRELGKKIKVF. Written as DNA, the CDR3 is TGTGCCTTGGGGGAGGTGGTAAGGGAGTTGGGCAAAAAAATCAAGGTATTT.

A note on this clone: This likely traces to a read error, being one base from a far larger clone. Other DNA sequences in this specimen translate into the identical CDR3. The V and J genes are TRGV9 and TRGJP. This CDR3 spans 17 amino acids. CDR1 and CDR2 (germline): GITISATS, ISYDGTV (reference sequence). The CDR3 bases are TGTGCCTTGTGGGATGCAGAACAAGAGTTGGGCAAGAAAATCAAGGTATTT. This gives the protein CALWDAEQELGKKIKVF.

In the case of this clone: This likely reflects a read error, since a far larger clone is one base away. Other nucleotide sequences in the sample specify the same CDR3. This CDR3 is CALWEVREEKLF. The CDR3 nucleotides read TGTGCCTTGTGGGAGGTACGAGAGGAGAAACTCTTT. This chain connects TRGV9 to TRGJ1 or TRGJ2. Germline CDR1 reads GITISATS; CDR2 reads ISYDGTV (reference sequence). V trimming: 1 base; J trimming: 11 bases; junction bases outside the gene matches: 8. This CDR3 has 12 amino acids.

In the case of this clone: A far more abundant clone sits one base away, making this likely a read error. The same CDR3 also results from other DNA sequences found in this sample. V and J are TRGV9 and TRGJP. Matching the DNA to germline supplied the J gene, which TCRdb does not give. In germline, CDR1 is GITISATS, CDR2 ISYDGTV (reference sequence). The J segment lost 4 bases and the V segment lost 4 bases, leaving 7 bases of the junction unmatched. The CDR3 is 17 amino acids. The CDR3 sequence: CALWDAEQELGKKIKVF. The CDR3 nucleotides are TGTGCCTTGTGGGACGCAGAACAAGAGTTGGGCAAAAAAATCAAGGTATTT.

To note about this clone: One end of the junction fails to match germline, which may point to a read error. The rearrangement joins TRGV9 to TRGJP. TCRdb does not report a J gene; here it was assigned by matching the DNA to germline references. This CDR3 has 11 amino acids. The germline V gene encodes CDR1 GITISATS and CDR2 ISYDGTV (reference sequence). CDR3 sequence reads: CASWAKKIKVF. CDR3 bases: TGCGCAAGTTGGGCAAAAAAAATCAAGGTATTT.

This clone was detected only a few times. TCRdb attributes to this sequence the protein of a much larger clone, which differs from the DNA translation at residue 7; a read error is likely, and the protein displayed is translated from the DNA. The chain carries TRGV9 and TRGJP. TCRdb lists no J gene, so it was determined here by aligning the DNA to germline. The V gene end was trimmed by 4 bases and the J gene end by 7 bases; junction bases not matched to a gene: 10. The length of the CDR3 is 17 residues. Germline values: CDR1 GITISATS, CDR2 ISYDGTV (reference sequence). The CDR3 region is CALWEADVELGKKIKVF. CDR3 DNA: TGTGCCTTGTGGGAAGCGGACGTGGAGTTGGGCAAAAAAATCAAGGTATTT.

This clone was observed a handful of times. A read error likely explains why the TCRdb protein, taken from a much larger clone, differs from this DNA's translation at residues 7 and 9; the protein shown is translated from the DNA. The rearrangement links TRGV8 to TRGJP1. Germline V gene lookup returns CDR1 VENAVY and CDR2 YDSYNSRV. This CDR3 has 15 amino acids. CDR3 amino acids: CATWDWTTPGWFKIF. CDR3 nucleotides: TGTGCCACCTGGGATTGGACTACCCCTGGTTGGTTCAAGATATTT.

With respect to this clone: TCRdb's protein for this DNA is that of a much larger clone and differs from the translation at residues 12 and 13, likely a read error; the protein shown is the DNA translation. The rearrangement joins TRGV9 to TRGJ1 or TRGJ2. V lost 0 bases, J lost 16 bases, and 21 bases stayed unmatched. From germline, CDR1 is GITISATS and CDR2 ISYDGTV (reference sequence). The CDR3 contains 15 residues. The CDR3 coding sequence is TGTGCCTTGTGGGAGGTGTTAAATTATAATTATAATAACCTCTTT. This translates into CALWEVLNYNYNNLF.

This clone came up a few times. One end of the junction is discordant with germline, which a read error may explain. The genes are TRGV9 and TRGJP. The CDR3 has 16 residues. The germline gives CDR1 GITISATS, CDR2 ISYDGTV (reference sequence). CDR3 residues: CALWELEEFGKKIKVF. In DNA form, the CDR3 reads TGTGCCTTGTGGGAGCTAGAAGAGTTTGGCAAAAAAATCAAGGTATTT.

As concerns this clone: TCRdb's protein, taken from a much larger clone, differs from this DNA's translation at residues 6 and 9, likely owing to a read error; the protein displayed comes from the DNA. The CDR3 region is CALWESKEFGKKIKVF. In DNA, the CDR3 is TGTGCCTTGTGGGAGTCGAAAGAGTTTGGCAAAAAAATCAAGGTATTT. This chain connects TRGV9 to TRGJP. This CDR3 is built from 16 residues. Germline CDR1 reads GITISATS; CDR2 reads ISYDGTV (reference sequence).

Turning to this clone: TCRdb attributes to this sequence the protein of a much larger clone, which differs from the DNA translation at residue 6; a read error is likely, and the protein displayed is translated from the DNA. The rearrangement links TRGV9 to TRGJ1 or TRGJ2. TCRdb lists no J gene, so it was determined here by aligning the DNA to germline. Germline V CDR1 and CDR2: GITISATS, ISYDGTV (reference sequence). The junction had 12 bases not matched to a gene; V was cut back by 3 bases and J by 4 bases. The CDR3 is 15 residues long. The CDR3 here is CALWEMGGRYYKKLF. The CDR3 DNA reads TGTGCCTTGTGGGAGATGGGGGGTAGGTATTATAAGAAACTCTTT.

Points on this clone: TCRdb's listed protein matches a much larger clone and diverges from this DNA's translation at residue 5, likely through a read error; the protein shown comes from the DNA. The chain employs TRGV8 and TRGJ1 or TRGJ2. TCRdb is silent on the J gene; assignment here came from matching the DNA to germline. J lost 5 bases, V lost 5 bases, and 6 bases had no gene match. Germline V gene sequence: CDR1 VENAVY, CDR2 YDSYNSRV. The CDR3 totals 12 residues. The CDR3 spells CATWVIDYKKLF. Here the CDR3 DNA reads TGTGCCACCTGGGTGATAGATTATAAGAAACTCTTT.

This clone is deemed large. Only one base separates this from a far larger clonotype, so it likely reflects a read error. DNA for the CDR3: TGTGCCTTGTGGGAGGTGTTAAATTATAATGATAAGAAACTCTTT. It encodes CALWEVLNYNDKKLF. The rearrangement joins TRGV9 to TRGJ1 or TRGJ2. Germline CDR1 and CDR2: GITISATS and ISYDGTV (reference sequence). V trimming: 0 bases; J trimming: 8 bases; junction bases outside the gene matches: 13. The CDR3 has 15 amino acids.

This clone was counted between two and nine times. Translating this DNA gives a protein that differs at residue 3 from the TCRdb one, which belongs to a much larger clone; a read error is likely, and the protein shown is this translation. The chain carries TRGV9 and TRGJP1. The J gene, not given by TCRdb, was assigned here from a germline match of the nucleotide sequence. Germline CDR1 and CDR2: GITISATS and ISYDGTV (reference sequence). The CDR3 sequence is 17 residues long. The CDR3 DNA sequence: TGTGCCGTGTGGGAGGTGCGAGGTAATACCACTGGTTGGTTCAAGATATTT. It codes for CAVWEVRGNTTGWFKIF.

Relative to its sample, this clone is medium-sized. The chain couples TRGV9 to TRGJ1 or TRGJ2. Germline assignment: CDR1 GITISATS and CDR2 ISYDGTV (reference sequence). The CDR3 runs to 14 residues. V lost 0 bases to trimming and J lost 1 base; unmatched junction nucleotides: 3. As DNA, the CDR3 is TGTGCCTTGTGGGAGGTGATAAATTATTATAAGAAACTCTTT. Protein product: CALWEVINYYKKLF.

This clone came up a few times. A read error likely explains why the TCRdb protein, taken from a much larger clone, differs from this DNA's translation at residue 3; the protein shown is translated from the DNA. The chain uses TRGV9 and TRGJP. TCRdb carries no J gene annotation; the J gene was assigned here by matching the DNA with germline. This CDR3 is built from 17 residues. Germline CDR1 GITISATS, CDR2 ISYDGTV (reference sequence). As DNA, the CDR3 is TGTGCCTCGTGGGAAGCGAACGTGGAGTTGGGCAAAAAAATCAAGGTATTT. Amino acids: CASWEANVELGKKIKVF.